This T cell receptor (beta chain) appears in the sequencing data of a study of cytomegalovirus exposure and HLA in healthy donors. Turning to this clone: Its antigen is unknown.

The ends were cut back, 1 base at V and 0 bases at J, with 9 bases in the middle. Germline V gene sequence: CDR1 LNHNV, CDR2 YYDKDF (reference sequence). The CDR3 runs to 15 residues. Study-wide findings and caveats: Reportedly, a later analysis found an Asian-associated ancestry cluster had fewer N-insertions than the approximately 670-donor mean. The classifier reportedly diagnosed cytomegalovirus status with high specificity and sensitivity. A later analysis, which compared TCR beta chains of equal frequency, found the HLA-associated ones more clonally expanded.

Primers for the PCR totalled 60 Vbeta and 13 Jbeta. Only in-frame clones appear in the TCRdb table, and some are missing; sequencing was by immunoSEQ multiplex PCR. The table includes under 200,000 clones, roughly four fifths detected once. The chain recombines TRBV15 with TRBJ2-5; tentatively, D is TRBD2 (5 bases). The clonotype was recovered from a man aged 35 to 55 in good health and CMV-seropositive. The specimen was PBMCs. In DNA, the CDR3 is TGTGCCACCAGCAGAGGAACGGGGTACCAAGAGACCCAGTACTTC. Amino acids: CATSRGTGYQETQYF.